This TCR beta chain appears in the sequencing data of a study of control samples from healthy donors and cancer patients. Only in-frame clones appear in the TCRdb table, and some are missing; sequencing was by immunoSEQ multiplex PCR. The table has about 170,000 clones, about 90% seen once. The CDR3 sequence is 15 residues long. The germline V gene encodes CDR1 SGHVS and CDR2 FNYEAQ. Between the trimmed V and J ends, which lost 4 bases and 4 bases, there was a span of 13 bases. The sequenced sample consisted of blood. The source is a woman between 40 and 50 years old in good health. The V gene is TRBV7-6, the J gene TRBJ2-2; D unclear. In DNA form, the CDR3 reads TGTGCCAGCAGCTCCTCGGGCTGGGGCACCGGGGAGCTGTTTTTT. Protein sequence: CASSSSGWGTGELFF.